These 26 T cell receptor beta chains originate from one sample sequenced in a study of PD-1 blockade in classical Hodgkin lymphoma. The time point denotes: cycle 4 day 1 (C4D1), after more than five weeks of nivolumab. The patients all showed relapse after autologous stem cell transplantation, while their brentuximab vedotin exposure varied. Produced via immunoSEQ multiplex PCR; TCRdb's table is partial and in-frame only. The repertoire holds under 130,000 clones, about 92% seen once, with 19% in the top ten. The starting material was peripheral blood mononuclear cells (PBMCs), obtained before the fourth cycle of nivolumab. Source of these receptors: a human donor with classical Hodgkin lymphoma.

This clone occurred a few times. The chain is built from TRBV6-1 and TRBJ1-5; possibly TRBD1 for D (6 bases). CDR1 is MNHNS, CDR2 SASEGT, per germline. Between the trimmed V and J ends, which lost 2 bases and 2 bases, there was a span of 10 bases. This CDR3 has 15 amino acids. This CDR3 reads CASSEHRVGNQPQHF. The DNA for the CDR3 is TGTGCCAGCAGTGAACACAGGGTTGGCAATCAGCCCCAGCATTTT.

The rearrangement joins TRBV4-1 to TRBJ2-6; TRBD1 matches at 10 bases. With V trimmed by 4 bases and J by 1 base, 1 base remained unmatched. CDR3 size: 16 residues. Germline CDR1 is MGHRA and CDR2 is YSYEKL. The chain's CDR3 is CASSRTGGSGANVLTF. The CDR3 region has the DNA TGCGCCAGCAGCCGGACAGGGGGATCTGGGGCCAACGTCCTGACTTTC.

V gene TRBV28 combines with J gene TRBJ2-4, with D perhaps TRBD1 (6 bases). The CDR3 totals 16 residues. Trimming cost V 6 bases and J 2 bases, with 17 bases left between them. Germline-derived CDR1 and CDR2 are MDHEN and SYDVKM. The CDR3 DNA sequence: TGTGCCAGCAGCACTACAGGGCCGTCGTCCAAAAACATTCAGTACTTC. Translation gives CASSTTGPSSKNIQYF.

This chain connects TRBV6-5 to TRBJ2-7; D is uncertain. CDR1 is MNHEY, CDR2 SVGAGI, per germline. The CDR3 is 12 amino acids. Trimming removed 5 bases at V and 2 bases at J, with 7 bases between. CDR3 sequence: CASSNHAYEQYF. DNA for the CDR3: TGTGCCAGCAGTAACCATGCCTACGAGCAGTACTTC.

The rearrangement uses TRBV5-4 and TRBJ2-2, with 7 bases aligning to TRBD2. With V trimmed by 4 bases and J by 0 bases, 3 bases remained unmatched. CDR1 SGHNT and CDR2 YYREEE come from the germline V gene (reference sequence). CDR3 length: 15 residues. The CDR3 reads CASSGTNSNTGELFF. The CDR3 DNA sequence: TGTGCCAGCAGCGGGACTAACTCGAACACCGGGGAGCTGTTTTTT.

This clone was counted once. The V and J genes are TRBV2 and TRBJ1-1; weak D call: TRBD1 (6 bases). This CDR3 has 14 amino acids. Germline V gene sequence: CDR1 SNHLY, CDR2 FYNNEI. Trimming removed 4 bases at V and 1 base at J, with 10 bases between. Here the CDR3 DNA reads TGTGCCAGCAGTGTTGGGGGACAGAACACTGAAGCTTTCTTT. It specifies CASSVGGQNTEAFF.

The chain carries TRBV28 and TRBJ1-5; D remains unclear. The V gene's germline CDR1 is MDHEN and CDR2 SYDVKM. The V end lost 4 bases, the J end lost 0 bases, and 10 bases lay between the germline ends. The CDR3 length is 15 residues. The CDR3 sequence is CASSSPGYSNQPQHF. Here the CDR3 DNA reads TGTGCCAGCAGTTCCCCGGGGTATAGCAATCAGCCCCAGCATTTT.

The chain links TRBV4-1 to TRBJ1-1, with unresolved D. CDR3 length equals 16 residues. V gave up 4 bases and J gave up 3 bases, with 18 bases separating them. Germline V lookup: CDR1 MGHRA, CDR2 YSYEKL. CDR3: CASSPDGLRGYTEAFF. The CDR3 DNA reads as TGCGCCAGCAGCCCGGACGGACTGAGAGGGTACACTGAAGCTTTCTTT.

The rearrangement links TRBV2 to TRBJ2-3; D unresolved. This CDR3 is 15 amino acids long. The germline V and J ends were trimmed by 4 bases and 0 bases, with 11 bases remaining between them. The germline gives CDR1 SNHLY, CDR2 FYNNEI. As DNA, the CDR3 is TGTGCCAGCAGTGTGATTGGGTCGAGCACAGATACGCAGTATTTT. Its translation: CASSVIGSSTDTQYF.

For this clone: The junction shows a germline mismatch at one end, possibly a read error. The chain joins TRBV4-1 to TRBJ1-2; D remains unclear. Germline CDR1 MGHRA, CDR2 YSYEKL. This CDR3 has 12 amino acids. The CDR3 DNA follows: TGCGCCAGCAGCCAAGATCTAACAGCTGTAGCCTTC. Its translation is CASSQDLTAVAF.

J is TRBJ2-1 and V is TRBV5-1; 7 positions match TRBD2. This CDR3 is 14 amino acids long. From germline, CDR1 is SGHRS and CDR2 YFSETQ. J lost 4 bases, V lost 0 bases, and 1 base had no gene match. The CDR3 protein is CASSLASGYNEQFF. The CDR3 nucleotides are TGCGCCAGCAGCTTGGCTAGCGGATACAATGAGCAGTTCTTC. Using reference TRBV5-1 and TRBJ2-1 for the parts outside the CDR3, the full variable domain is KAGVTQTPRYLIKTRGQQVTLSCSPISGHRSVSWYQQTPGQGLQFLFEYFSETQRNKGNFPGRFSGRQFSNSRSEMNVSTLELGDSALYLCASSLASGYNEQFFGPGTRLTVL.

The CDR3 bases are TGTGCCAGCAGCTTGGGACAGATGCCCGGGGAGCTGTTTTTT. Its translation: CASSLGQMPGELFF. V usage is TRBV7-9 and J usage is TRBJ2-2; 7 bases align to TRBD1. V lost 3 bases, J lost 6 bases, and 4 bases stayed unmatched. This CDR3 is 14 amino acids long. CDR1 and CDR2 (germline): SEHNR, FQNEAQ (reference sequence).

The chain has TRBV5-4 and TRBJ2-7; 12 bases align to TRBD2. Germline V lookup: CDR1 SGHNT, CDR2 YYREEE (reference sequence). Unmatched junction bases numbered 7, after V lost 3 bases and J lost 0 bases. The CDR3 sequence is 17 residues long. CDR3: CASSWGLAGWSSYEQYF. The DNA for the CDR3 is TGTGCCAGCAGCTGGGGACTAGCGGGCTGGAGCTCCTACGAGCAGTACTTC.

The chain links TRBV6-5 to TRBJ2-7, with 8 bases matching TRBD2. In germline, CDR1 is MNHEY, CDR2 SVGAGI. Unmatched junction bases numbered 7, after V lost 10 bases and J lost 2 bases. This CDR3 has 13 amino acids. The CDR3 DNA reads TGTGCCATCAGCGGGAGTGGGACCTACGAGCAGTACTTC. Protein product: CAISGSGTYEQYF.

V usage is TRBV5-1 and J usage is TRBJ2-5; 13 bases agree with TRBD2. The V gene's germline CDR1 is SGHRS and CDR2 YFSETQ. The CDR3 extends over 16 amino acids. V lost 4 bases, J lost 4 bases, and 7 bases stayed unmatched. The CDR3 DNA reads TGCGCCAGCAGCGGAGGACTAGCGGGAGTTTTAGAGACCCAGTACTTC. This codes for CASSGGLAGVLETQYF.

The chain has TRBV5-4 and TRBJ1-2; no definite D call. The CDR3 is made up of 13 amino acids. Trimming took 0 bases from V and 5 from J, leaving 8 bases between them. From germline, CDR1 is SGHNT and CDR2 YYREEE (reference sequence). The CDR3 region is CASSLAGSYGYTF. DNA for the CDR3: TGTGCCAGCAGCTTGGCGGGGAGTTATGGCTACACCTTC.

As concerns this clone: The junction and the germline gene differ at one end; a read error may be behind it. This chain connects TRBV29-1 to TRBJ2-2; weak D call: TRBD1 (5 bases). Per the germline V gene, CDR1 is SQVTM and CDR2 is ANQGSEA. CDR3 length equals 13 residues. The CDR3 nucleotides are TGCAGCGTTTCCGCAGGGAACCCCGGGGAGCTGTTTTTT. It is translated as CSVSAGNPGELFF.

This sequence joins TRBV4-1 and TRBJ1-1; D is unresolved. Germline V lookup: CDR1 MGHRA, CDR2 YSYEKL. The CDR3 consists of 14 residues. V was pared by 4 bases and J by 10 bases, with 19 bases between. CDR3 protein: CASSLTALPSGAFF. CDR3 bases: TGCGCCAGCAGCCTTACAGCCCTCCCGAGCGGAGCTTTCTTT.

The rearrangement joins TRBV7-2 to TRBJ2-1, with 14 bases that match TRBD2. The CDR3 spans 19 residues. CDR1 is SGHTA, CDR2 FQGNSA, per germline. The V gene end was trimmed by 1 base and the J gene end by 0 bases; junction bases not matched to a gene: 5. The CDR3 nucleotides read TGTGCCAGCAGCTTAGTAGGCGGGACTAGCGGGAGCTCCTACAATGAGCAGTTCTTC. It translates to CASSLVGGTSGSSYNEQFF.

This clone was observed once. This sequence joins TRBV5-1 and TRBJ1-3, with D hard to call. V lost 4 bases and J 0 bases, leaving 17 bases between the germline ends. CDR1 SGHRS and CDR2 YFSETQ come from the germline V gene. This CDR3 contains 17 residues. The CDR3 nucleotides are TGCGCCAGCAGCCCACGATCTTACAGCGACTCTGGAAACACCATATATTTT. It codes for CASSPRSYSDSGNTIYF. The variable domain in full, completed from reference TRBV5-1 and TRBJ1-3, reads KAGVTQTPRYLIKTRGQQVTLSCSPISGHRSVSWYQQTPGQGLQFLFEYFSETQRNKGNFPGRFSGRQFSNSRSEMNVSTLELGDSALYLCASSPRSYSDSGNTIYFGEGSWLTVV.

The genes are TRBV4-3 and TRBJ1-2; D gene ambiguous. The CDR3 runs to 15 residues. Germline V gene data show CDR1 as LGHNA and CDR2 as YSLEER. Trimming removed 2 bases at V and 2 bases at J, with 12 bases between. The CDR3 here is CASSQFPGINYGYTF. For the CDR3, the DNA is TGCGCCAGCAGCCAATTTCCCGGGATCAACTATGGCTACACCTTC.

The chain is built from TRBV30 and TRBJ2-3; 10 bases fit TRBD2. CDR3 length: 16 residues. Germline V lookup: CDR1 GTSNPN, CDR2 SVGIG (reference sequence). Unmatched junction bases numbered 12, after V lost 5 bases and J lost 4 bases. The CDR3 DNA reads TGTGCCTGGGGGGTATGGAGCGGGAGGGCGGCAGATACGCAGTATTTT. Its protein is CAWGVWSGRAADTQYF.

This rearrangement joins TRBV10-3 to TRBJ2-3; TRBD1 might be the D (6 bases). Looked up from germline, CDR1 is ENHRY and CDR2 is SYGVKD. The CDR3 is made up of 14 amino acids. Trimming took 5 bases from V and 0 from J, leaving 9 bases between them. The CDR3, as DNA: TGTGCCATCAGTCTAGGACAGAGCACAGATACGCAGTATTTT. As protein: CAISLGQSTDTQYF.

The chain combines TRBV15 with TRBJ2-5; a possible D gene is TRBD2 (5 bases). The CDR3 loop spans 14 amino acids. The V end was cut by 4 bases, the J end by 2 bases, with 11 bases between. Germline loops: CDR1 LNHNV, CDR2 YYDKDF (reference sequence). The CDR3 loop reads CATSTEGRQETQYF. CDR3 in DNA: TGTGCCACCAGCACAGAGGGCCGTCAAGAGACCCAGTACTTC.

The chain couples TRBV5-6 to TRBJ1-1; perhaps TRBD1 as D (6 bases). Germline assignment: CDR1 SGHDT and CDR2 YYEEEE. The V end lost 1 base, the J end lost 4 bases, and 11 bases lay between the germline ends. This CDR3 spans 14 amino acids. In DNA, the CDR3 is TGTGCCAGCAGCTTGCCGGGGGCGGGCACTGAAGCTTTCTTT. It codes for CASSLPGAGTEAFF.

V usage is TRBV29-1 and J usage is TRBJ1-1; 7 positions agree with TRBD1. Unmatched junction bases numbered 6, after V lost 8 bases and J lost 3 bases. The CDR3 totals 12 residues. In germline, CDR1 is SQVTM, CDR2 ANQGSEA. For the CDR3, the DNA is TGCAGCCCCGGGACAGCGGACACTGAAGCTTTCTTT. Translated, it gives CSPGTADTEAFF. Combining the CDR3 with reference TRBV29-1 and TRBJ1-1 gives the whole variable domain SAVISQKPSRDICQRGTSLTIQCQVDSQVTMMFWYRQQPGQSLTLIATANQGSEATYESGFVIDKFPISRPNLTFSTLTVSNMSPEDSSIYLCSPGTADTEAFFGQGTRLTVV.